Below are 2 T cell receptor beta chains sequenced from a single sample in a study of CD8 T cells in ankylosing spondylitis. General study points: In ankylosing spondylitis blood, a motif of seven or eight highly homologous TCR beta variants appeared characteristic.

Which antigens these TCRs recognize remains unknown. MiXCR, run by TCRdb on the 5' RACE reads, gives a single entry per CDR3 protein. The sample holds 200,000 to 250,000 distinct CDR3 sequences; about 16% are singletons and the top ten take approximately 46%. Sequenced: blood, either unsorted or a sorted T cell fraction (not recorded which). The receptors originated from a male donor with ankylosing spondylitis.

This clonotype was seen more than once but under ten times. Here the CDR3 DNA reads TGCAGTGCTAGGGAACAGACCTCCTACGAGCAGTACTTC. This translates into CSAREQTSYEQYF. This sequence joins TRBV20-1 and TRBJ2-7, with unresolved D. The CDR3 totals 13 residues. Between the trimmed V and J ends, which lost 3 bases and 0 bases, there was a span of 9 bases. Germline CDR1 is DFQATT and CDR2 is SNEGSKA (reference sequence).

A few counts support this clonotype. This rearrangement joins TRBV15 to TRBJ1-5; tentative D call: TRBD1 (6 bases). Germline V CDR1 and CDR2: LNHNV, YYDKDF (reference sequence). The CDR3 loop spans 16 amino acids. The V and J ends lost 0 bases and 3 bases respectively, with 12 bases between them. CDR3 nucleotide sequence: TGTGCCACCAGCAGAGAGCGAGGGGGGTACAATCAGCCCCAGCATTTT. Protein: CATSRERGGYNQPQHF. Full variable domain (outside the CDR3, taken from reference TRBV15 and TRBJ1-5): DAMVIQNPRYQVTQFGKPVTLSCSQTLNHNVMYWYQQKSSQAPKLLFHYYDKDFNNEADTPDNFQSRRPNTSFCFLDIRSPGLGDTAMYLCATSRERGGYNQPQHFGDGTRLSIL.